Given below is one T cell receptor (beta chain) in context. The sample comes from a study of blood T cell repertoires in COVID-19. Study overall: Specimens from acute and convalescent COVID-19 originated in the United States, Italy and Spain. PBMCs, B-cell-depleted T cells, or T cells were the source of the cDNA or gDNA that made up the material.

With 1 base removed from V and 0 bases from J, the gap between germline ends came to 7 bases. The germline CDR1 and CDR2 sequences are LGHDT and YNNKEL (reference sequence). This CDR3 has 16 residues. Authors' processing steps: Reference gene primer amplification gave estimated nucleated cell counts. Sequenced by immunoSEQ multiplex PCR; TCRdb stores in-frame clones only, minus some. That table is the source of V, J and clone size, and D and trimming were worked out from the DNA. The sample lists about 80,000 clones, less than 85% occurring once. The chain is built from TRBV3-1 (or the pseudogene TRBV3-2) and TRBJ2-6, with TRBD2 as a possible D gene (6 bases). This sequence originates from a man between 65 and 85 years old with active or convalescent COVID-19. Sequencing input: peripheral blood. CDR3 DNA: TGTGCCAGCAGCCAAGCGGGGGACTCTGGGGCCAACGTCCTGACTTTC. It codes for CASSQAGDSGANVLTF.